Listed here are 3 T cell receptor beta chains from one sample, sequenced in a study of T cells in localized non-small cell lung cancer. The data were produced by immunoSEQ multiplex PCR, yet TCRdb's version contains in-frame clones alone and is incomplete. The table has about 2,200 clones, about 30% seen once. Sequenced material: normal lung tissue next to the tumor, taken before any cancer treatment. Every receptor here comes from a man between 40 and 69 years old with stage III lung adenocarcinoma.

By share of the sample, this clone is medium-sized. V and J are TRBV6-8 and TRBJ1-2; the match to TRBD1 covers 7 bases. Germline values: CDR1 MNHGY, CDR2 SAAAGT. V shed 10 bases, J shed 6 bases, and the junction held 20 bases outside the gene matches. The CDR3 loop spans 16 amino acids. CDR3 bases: TGTGCCATCAGGACCGAGGGGGCGGGCGAGGTGAATGGCTACACCTTC. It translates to CAIRTEGAGEVNGYTF.

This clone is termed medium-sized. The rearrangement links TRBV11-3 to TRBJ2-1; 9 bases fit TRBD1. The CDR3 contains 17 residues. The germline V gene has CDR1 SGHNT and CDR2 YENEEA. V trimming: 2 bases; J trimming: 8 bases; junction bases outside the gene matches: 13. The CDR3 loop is CASSLKTGGTGFHEQFF. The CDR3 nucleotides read TGTGCCAGCAGCTTAAAAACAGGCGGGACAGGGTTCCATGAGCAGTTCTTC.

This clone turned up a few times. The CDR3 nucleotides read TGTGCCAGTAGTATAGAACCGGTTAATGAAAAACTGTTTTTT. As protein: CASSIEPVNEKLFF. The J gene is TRBJ1-4, the V gene TRBV19; the D is unclear. CDR1 and CDR2 from the germline V gene are LNHDA and SQIVND (reference sequence). Deletions cut 0 bases from V and 4 bases from J, with 6 bases between. CDR3 length: 14 amino acids.